Sequencing of this T cell receptor (beta chain) was carried out in a study of OX40 agonist ivuxolimab in advanced cancers. About the study: Every 2 weeks, patients got intravenous ivuxolimab at one of six dose levels (0.01-10 mg/kg). Partial responses were recorded for three patients, including one with hepatocellular carcinoma and two with cutaneous melanoma.

Clones were sequenced by immunoSEQ multiplex PCR, and TCRdb holds only the in-frame ones, with some missing. The sample shows about 46,000 clones, around nine tenths of them seen only once. J lost 5 bases, V lost 6 bases, and 6 bases had no gene match. CDR1 is MNHEY, CDR2 SVGAGI, per germline. This CDR3 comprises 14 residues. This clone was seen more than once but under ten times. The receptor was derived from an adult with an advanced solid tumor such as melanoma, head and neck, liver or kidney cancer. This rearrangement joins TRBV6-5 to TRBJ1-5; 8 bases map to TRBD1. Sample: CD4+ or CD8+ T cells sorted from blood, taken in a trial of the OX40 agonist ivuxolimab. The CDR3 protein is CASSPGQGYQPQHF. The DNA for the CDR3 is TGTGCCAGCAGCCCCGGACAGGGTTATCAGCCCCAGCATTTT.